This TCR beta chain was observed in a study of T-cell memory formation after mild COVID-19. TCRdb independently ran MiXCR on the 5' RACE reads; one entry per CDR3 protein. Of 470,000 or so distinct CDR3 sequences in the sample, about 23% are singletons; the top ten hold around an eighth. Trimming removed 0 bases from V and 2 bases from J, with 17 bases in between. This CDR3 comprises 17 residues. From germline, CDR1 is LNHNV and CDR2 YYDKDF (reference sequence). The sequence was obtained from an adult woman who had mild COVID-19 (a few samples of this study predate the infection). Cell type and time point are not known. The V gene is TRBV15, the J gene TRBJ2-7; D possibly corresponds to TRBD1 (5 bases). The sequencing sample was made of PBMCs or a T cell subset sorted from them (not recorded which). The CDR3 DNA sequence: TGTGCCACCAGCAGAGATAGTGGGGCACCCTCGCCCTACGAGCAGTACTTC. This codes for CATSRDSGAPSPYEQYF.